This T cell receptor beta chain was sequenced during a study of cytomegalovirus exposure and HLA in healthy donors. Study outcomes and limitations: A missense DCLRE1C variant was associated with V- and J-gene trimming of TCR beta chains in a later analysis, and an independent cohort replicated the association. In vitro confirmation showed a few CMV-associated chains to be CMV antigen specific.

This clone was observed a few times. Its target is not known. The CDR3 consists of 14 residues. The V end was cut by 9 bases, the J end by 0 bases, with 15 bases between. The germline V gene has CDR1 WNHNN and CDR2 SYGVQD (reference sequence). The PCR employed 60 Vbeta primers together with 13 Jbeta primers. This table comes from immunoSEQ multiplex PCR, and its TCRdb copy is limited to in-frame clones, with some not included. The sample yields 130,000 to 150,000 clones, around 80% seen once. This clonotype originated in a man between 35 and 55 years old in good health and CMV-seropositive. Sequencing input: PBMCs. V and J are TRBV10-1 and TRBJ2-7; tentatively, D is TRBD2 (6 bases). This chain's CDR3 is CARGAGRASYEQYF. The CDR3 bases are TGCGCCAGGGGAGCGGGCCGGGCCTCCTACGAGCAGTACTTC.